The T cell receptor beta chain described here comes from a study of blood T cell repertoires in COVID-19. Study as a whole: Acute-phase and convalescent COVID-19 samples originated in the United States, Italy and Spain. T cells, B-cell-depleted T cells, or PBMCs supplied cDNA or gDNA.

This CDR3 comprises 14 residues. Germline V CDR1 and CDR2: SGDLS, YYNGEE. The V end lost 3 bases, the J end lost 1 base, and 10 bases lay between the germline ends. Sequencing was performed with immunoSEQ multiplex PCR; in TCRdb, only in-frame clones are kept and a portion is missing. The data hold around 100,000 clones, with around 86% observed a single time. Sequencing used peripheral blood. This rearrangement joins TRBV9 to TRBJ1-2; D gene uncertain. This clonotype was obtained from a woman at least 80 years old with acute or convalescent COVID-19. CDR3 DNA sequence: TGTGCCAGCAGCGATGCGCGGGGTAACTATGGCTACACCTTC. It encodes CASSDARGNYGYTF.